The source of this T cell receptor (beta chain) is a study of regulatory T cells in long-lasting Graves disease. Broader study findings: Patients with persistent Graves' had lower TCR diversity than newly diagnosed patients.

This clonotype was observed at least ten times. The antigen remains unidentified. Time point meaning: newly diagnosed GD, antithyroid drugs for less than 3 months. After RNA was extracted from PBMCs, the TCR library was made from it. The TCR beta library used iRepertoire HTBI primers with Arm-PCR amplification of CDR3. In the original analysis: About 62 TRBV and 13 to 15 TRBJ segments were identified across samples. In TCRdb, the multiplex PCR reads were re-called with MiXCR into one record per CDR3 protein. Here the V and J calls rest on TCRdb's processing, not on the authors' analysis. The sample has around 500,000 distinct CDR3 sequences, roughly 14% seen once. This same sample was also part of a study on T cells in Graves' hyperthyroidism and ophthalmopathy.

The clonotype comes from a man under 40 with Graves disease. The sequences come from peripheral blood mononuclear cells (PBMCs), collected at new diagnosis, from a patient treated with antithyroid drugs.

The CDR3 region is CASSEGPGVGTGELFF. CDR3 in DNA: TGCGCCAGCAGTGAAGGGCCGGGAGTAGGCACCGGGGAGCTGTTTTTT. This chain joins TRBV10-2 and TRBJ2-2; weak D call: TRBD2 (6 bases). The germline V gene encodes CDR1 WSHSY and CDR2 SAAADI. Trimming removed 3 bases from V and 4 bases from J, with 15 bases in between. CDR3 length: 16 residues.